This T cell receptor (beta chain) was documented in a study of CD8+CD57+ T cells in acquired aplastic anemia. The wider study: The mean DNA yield obtained from sorted CD4+ and CD8+ cells came to roughly 3 ug.

Study-wide points: In common between the patients and the controls were around 29 CD8+ CDR3 sequences.

Details on this clonotype: As yet, its antigen is unknown.

The germline V gene has CDR1 SGHTA and CDR2 FQGNSA. CDR3 length: 14 residues. Trimming took 7 bases from V and 7 from J; bases not matched to a gene: 10. CDR3 and TCR beta VDJ profiling relied on a genomic DNA template. Each CDR3 protein gets one entry after TCRdb re-called the reads with MiXCR. The sample lists approximately 380,000 distinct CDR3 sequences, about two thirds seen once, with 3.5% to 4.5% in the top ten. The rearrangement uses TRBV7-2 and TRBJ2-1; TRBD1 matches at 7 bases. This TCR was recovered from a human donor in good health, serving as a control. Specimen: sorted CD4+, CD8+, or CD8+CD57+ T cells (not recorded which) from PBMCs. In DNA, the CDR3 is TGTGCCAGCAACCACCTGACAGGGATAAATGAGCAGTTCTTC. As protein: CASNHLTGINEQFF.